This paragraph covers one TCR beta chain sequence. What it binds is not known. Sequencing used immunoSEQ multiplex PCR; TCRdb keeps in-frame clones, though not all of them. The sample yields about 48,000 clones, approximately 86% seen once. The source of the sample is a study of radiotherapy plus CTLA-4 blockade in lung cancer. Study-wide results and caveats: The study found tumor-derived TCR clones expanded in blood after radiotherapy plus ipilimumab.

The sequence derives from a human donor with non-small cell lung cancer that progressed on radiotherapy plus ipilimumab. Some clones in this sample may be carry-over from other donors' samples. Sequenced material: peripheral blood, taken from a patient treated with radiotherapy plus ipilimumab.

The CDR3 region has the DNA TGTGCCAGCAGCTTAGCTAGCGGGAGTTGGGCAGATACGCAGTATTTT. Translating it yields CASSLASGSWADTQYF. V is TRBV7-6 and J is TRBJ2-3; 9 bases map to TRBD2. Per the germline V gene, CDR1 is SGHVS and CDR2 is FNYEAQ. After removal of 0 bases from V and 4 bases from J, the junction contained 5 bases not matched to a gene. The CDR3 covers 16 residues.